The sequence of this TCR beta chain was determined in a study of cytotoxic CD8 clonotypes in ibrutinib-treated CLL. Study summary: Samples showed on average around 260,000 productive templates and about 100,000 productive rearrangements.

Only in-frame clones appear in the TCRdb table, and some are missing; sequencing was by immunoSEQ multiplex PCR. The repertoire holds hundreds of thousands of clones, 70% seen once, with 15% to 19% in the top ten. Study results and caveats: Patients showed higher baseline clonality than age-matched healthy donors, and it tracked circulating CD8+ T-cell counts.

Comments on this clone: As yet, its antigen is unknown. The junction shows a germline mismatch at one end, possibly a read error.

The CDR3 has 16 residues. Per the germline V gene, CDR1 is SGHRS and CDR2 is YFSETQ. The sequenced sample was PBMCs, obtained after 24 months of ibrutinib treatment. This sequence originates from a human donor with chronic lymphocytic leukemia. The chain couples TRBV5-1 to TRBJ2-7; 12 bases are shared with TRBD2. This CDR3 reads CASRLGLAGGPYEQYF. DNA for the CDR3: TGCGCCAGCAGATTGGGGCTAGCGGGAGGGCCCTACGAGCAGTACTTC.